This T cell receptor beta chain was identified in a study of PD-1 blockade in classical Hodgkin lymphoma. General study findings and limits: Baseline diversity was lower in partial responders and progressors than complete responders. Significant TCR diversity gains by C4D1 occurred in CD4+ but not CD8+ cells. Newly diagnosed patients were reported to exhibit reduced baseline TCR diversity relative to healthy donors.

Data came from immunoSEQ multiplex PCR; TCRdb stores just in-frame clones and leaves some out. The sample has around 25,000 clones, roughly 76% seen once. From germline, CDR1 is MGHRA and CDR2 YSYEKL. The CDR3 is 14 residues long. Trimming took 0 bases from V and 4 from J, leaving 9 bases between them. With regard to this clone: Its antigen is currently unknown.

Time point specified: cycle 4 day 1 (C4D1), after 6 weeks of nivolumab. Each patient relapsed following autologous stem cell transplantation, and prior brentuximab vedotin exposure differed. The specimen was peripheral blood mononuclear cells (PBMCs), collected before the fourth cycle of nivolumab. The receptor comes from a human donor with classical Hodgkin lymphoma. The V gene is TRBV4-1, the J gene TRBJ1-2; tentative D call: TRBD1 (5 bases). CDR3 in DNA: TGCGCCAGCAGCCAAGATCGGGGGACCTATGGCTACACCTTC. This codes for CASSQDRGTYGYTF.